The clone carrying this T cell receptor (beta chain) was seen repeatedly, ten times or more. Its specificity is not known. A junction end diverges from the germline sequence, so it may reflect a read error. The data are from a study of T-cell memory formation after mild COVID-19. Whole-study context: TCR clusters showed largely donor specificity. Overall study results and limits: Nothing showed for sure that second-wave clones peaking on day 37 were SARS-CoV-2 specific.

This CDR3 is 14 amino acids long. CDR1 and CDR2 (germline): DFQATT, SNEGSKA (reference sequence). TCRdb re-called the 5' RACE reads through MiXCR, storing one row per CDR3 protein. The table has under 35,000 distinct CDR3 sequences, more than 15% seen once. The sequence came from an adult who had mild COVID-19 (a few samples of this study predate the infection). Cell type and time point are not known. This chain connects TRBV20-1 to TRBJ1-5; D is undetermined. Sequenced input: PBMCs or a T cell subset sorted from them (not recorded which). The CDR3 region is CSASRGIGNQPQHF. DNA of the CDR3: TGCAGCGCTAGCCGTGGGATTGGCAATCAGCCCCAGCATTTT.